Presented here are 14 T cell receptor beta chains from one specimen sequenced in a study of blood T cell repertoires in COVID-19. Using immunoSEQ multiplex PCR, the repertoire was profiled, and TCRdb retains in-frame clones only, with some absent. This repertoire shows about 280,000 clones, 80% to 90% found once; its top ten account for roughly a tenth. Sequences were obtained from peripheral blood. Receptor source: a woman aged 45-65 years who had recovered from COVID-19.

The chain links TRBV9 to TRBJ1-1, with a weak D call TRBD1 (6 bases). CDR1 and CDR2 from the germline V gene are SGDLS and YYNGEE. The CDR3 consists of 15 residues. V lost 2 bases to trimming and J lost 0 bases, with 11 bases between them. This CDR3 is CASSVQGLMNTEAFF. DNA of the CDR3: TGTGCCAGCAGCGTTCAGGGGCTCATGAACACTGAAGCTTTCTTT.

This clone turned up a few times. This rearrangement joins TRBV27 to TRBJ2-7, with 8 bases identical to TRBD1. The CDR3 covers 19 residues. J was trimmed by 4 bases and V by 4 bases; bases with no gene match: 21. CDR1 MNHEY and CDR2 SMNVEV come from the germline V gene (reference sequence). CDR3 region: CASSSGVGDIGQGVYEQYF. DNA for the CDR3: TGTGCCAGCAGTTCGGGGGTTGGGGATATAGGACAGGGAGTTTACGAGCAGTACTTC.

The rearrangement links TRBV12-3 or TRBV12-4 to TRBJ2-7; TRBD1 might be the D (6 bases). The CDR3 is 13 residues long. V lost 6 bases and J lost 0, with 9 bases in between. CDR3 nucleotides: TGTGCCAGCAGCAGGGGAAGCTCCTACGAGCAGTACTTC. Translating it yields CASSRGSSYEQYF.

CDR3 in amino acids: CATSEGGTSQETQYF. Written as DNA, the CDR3 is TGTGCCACCAGTGAGGGAGGGACTAGCCAAGAGACCCAGTACTTC. This chain connects TRBV24-1 to TRBJ2-5; 8 nucleotides align to TRBD2. The germline CDR1 and CDR2 sequences are KGHDR and SFDVKD. CDR3 size: 15 residues. J lost 1 base, V lost 4 bases, and 4 bases had no gene match.

This rearrangement joins TRBV2 to TRBJ2-3, with D possibly matching TRBD2 (5 bases). Germline values: CDR1 SNHLY, CDR2 FYNNEI. Trimming removed 10 bases at V and 5 bases at J, with 16 bases between. This CDR3 is built from 13 residues. CDR3 amino acids: CATDLSGGDTQYF. CDR3 DNA: TGTGCCACCGACCTCAGCGGTGGAGATACGCAGTATTTT.

The chain combines TRBV5-1 with TRBJ2-7; 7 positions agree with TRBD1. The V gene end was trimmed by 0 bases and the J gene end by 6 bases; junction bases not matched to a gene: 9. The CDR3 consists of 15 residues. CDR1 SGHRS and CDR2 YFSETQ come from the germline V gene. CDR3 coding DNA: TGCGCCAGCAGCTTGGATAGGGACAGACTCTCCGAGCAGTACTTC. Translation: CASSLDRDRLSEQYF.

J is TRBJ1-2 and V is TRBV5-6; TRBD1 matches at 8 bases. V gave up 7 bases and J gave up 8 bases; unmatched junction bases: 13. Per germline, CDR1 SGHDT and CDR2 YYEEEE. This CDR3 is built from 14 residues. CDR3 coding DNA: TGTGCCAGCGGCGGGACAGGATCAACCTTCGGCTACACCTTC. It specifies CASGGTGSTFGYTF.

This chain connects TRBV7-9 to TRBJ1-2; tentatively, D is TRBD1 (5 bases). Trimming removed 2 bases at V and 3 bases at J, with 13 bases between. CDR1 SEHNR and CDR2 FQNEAQ come from the germline V gene (reference sequence). The CDR3 is 15 residues long. The CDR3 region is CASSLSEGRDYGYTF. In DNA, the CDR3 is TGTGCCAGCAGCTTATCTGAGGGGAGGGACTATGGCTACACCTTC.

J is TRBJ2-2 and V is TRBV6-5, with 12 bases fitting TRBD2. Germline values: CDR1 MNHEY, CDR2 SVGAGI. The CDR3 spans 16 residues. With 4 bases clipped from V and 4 bases from J, the junction kept 4 bases outside the gene matches. The CDR3 loop reads CASSSGLAGTTGELFF. CDR3 DNA sequence: TGTGCCAGCAGTTCAGGACTAGCGGGGACCACCGGGGAGCTGTTTTTT.

The V gene is TRBV28, the J gene TRBJ1-6; 8 nucleotides agree with TRBD1. V was clipped by 6 bases and J by 5 bases; unmatched bases: 6. The length of the CDR3 is 15 residues. Germline V gene sequence: CDR1 MDHEN, CDR2 SYDVKM. In DNA, the CDR3 is TGTGCCAGCAGCAAGGTGGACAGGGATAATTCACCCCTCCACTTT. As protein: CASSKVDRDNSPLHF.

The chain employs TRBV24-1 and TRBJ1-2; D possibly corresponds to TRBD1 (5 bases). V was cut by 2 bases and J by 4 bases, with 16 bases left in between. CDR3 length: 16 amino acids. The germline V gene encodes CDR1 KGHDR and CDR2 SFDVKD. For the CDR3, the DNA is TGTGCCACCAGTGATTCTTGGAGTCCAGGGCCCTATGGCTACACCTTC. This gives the protein CATSDSWSPGPYGYTF.

This sequence joins TRBV27 and TRBJ2-7, with D perhaps matching TRBD2 (5 bases). CDR1 and CDR2 from the germline V gene are MNHEY and SMNVEV (reference sequence). The CDR3 totals 15 residues. V gave up 5 bases and J gave up 5 bases, with 19 bases separating them. This CDR3 is CASSDGNLIGDEQYF. The CDR3 nucleotides read TGTGCCAGCAGTGACGGAAACCTCATCGGGGACGAGCAGTACTTC.

As for this clone: Other nucleotide sequences from this sample produce the same CDR3. The genes are TRBV5-4 and TRBJ2-6; 7 bases align to TRBD2. The CDR3 consists of 16 residues. J gave up 2 bases and V 1 base, and 3 bases lay outside the gene matches. The germline V gene has CDR1 SGHNT and CDR2 YYREEE (reference sequence). CDR3 in amino acids: CASSLNRGAGANVLTF. CDR3 DNA: TGTGCCAGCAGCTTGAACCGGGGGGCTGGGGCCAACGTCCTGACTTTC.

This chain connects TRBV5-4 to TRBJ1-1; 8 bases fit TRBD1. CDR3 size: 13 residues. Germline trimming cut 0 bases from V and 7 bases from J; bases unmatched to any gene: 2. From germline, CDR1 is SGHNT and CDR2 YYREEE (reference sequence). The CDR3: CASSLAGGSEAFF. CDR3 sequence (DNA): TGTGCCAGCAGCTTGGCAGGGGGCAGTGAAGCTTTCTTT.